The 30 T cell receptor beta chains presented below share a single source sample, sequenced in a study of T cell repertoires in cytomegalovirus infection. Each CDR3 protein gets one entry after TCRdb re-called the reads with MiXCR. The sample lists 250,000 to 300,000 distinct CDR3 sequences, roughly 21% seen once, with approximately 19% in the top ten. These receptors' targets are unknown. The sample was cultured PBMCs, taken from culture after CMV antigen stimulation. The receptors derive from a human donor in good health (CMV status not recorded). Some clones in this sample may be carry-over from other donors' samples.

The chain uses TRBV19 and TRBJ1-2; D perhaps matches TRBD1 (6 bases). Germline CDR1 LNHDA, CDR2 SQIVND (reference sequence). With 5 bases removed from V and 7 bases from J, the gap between germline ends came to 17 bases. This CDR3 contains 14 residues. The CDR3 loop reads CASSVLTGLSGYTF. The CDR3 DNA reads TGTGCCAGTAGTGTCCTAACAGGGTTAAGTGGCTACACCTTC.

This clonotype showed up just a few times. This chain joins TRBV23-1 and TRBJ2-7; perhaps TRBD2 as D (5 bases). TRBV23-1 is noted as an ORF with a role that remains uncertain. Trimming shortened V by 0 bases and J by 3 bases, and 12 bases separated the two germline ends. This CDR3 region has 15 residues. Here the CDR3 reads CASSQSEQRIYEQYF. The CDR3 DNA is TGCGCCAGCAGTCAATCGGAGCAGCGGATCTACGAGCAGTACTTC.

The CDR3: CASSLATVIQETQYF. The CDR3 region has the DNA TGTGCCAGCAGCTTAGCAACAGTGATCCAAGAGACCCAGTACTTC. The V call is TRBV7-9, the J call TRBJ2-5; D gene unclear. The CDR3 extends over 15 amino acids. The V gene's germline CDR1 is SEHNR and CDR2 FQNEAQ (reference sequence). V was shortened by 0 bases and J by 1 base, with 9 bases between the two germline ends.

This chain joins TRBV10-3 and TRBJ1-3; unclear D gene. The CDR3 length is 15 residues. Between the trimmed V and J ends, which lost 3 bases and 0 bases, there was a span of 9 bases. Germline V gives CDR1 ENHRY, CDR2 SYGVKD. The CDR3 is CAISDGRDSGNTIYF. CDR3 nucleotides: TGTGCCATCAGTGACGGACGGGACTCTGGAAACACCATATATTTT.

This clonotype has only a few counts. The chain couples TRBV5-6 to TRBJ2-5; 7 bases align to TRBD2. J lost 5 bases, V lost 2 bases, and 9 bases had no gene match. Per the germline V gene, CDR1 is SGHDT and CDR2 is YYEEEE. This CDR3 is 15 amino acids long. The CDR3 region is CASSFPAGIAETQYF. In nucleotides, the CDR3 is TGTGCCAGCAGCTTTCCAGCGGGGATAGCTGAGACCCAGTACTTC. The variable domain in full, completed from reference TRBV5-6 and TRBJ2-5, reads DAGVTQSPTHLIKTRGQQVTLRCSPKSGHDTVSWYQQALGQGPQFIFQYYEEEERQRGNFPDRFSGHQFPNYSSELNVNALLLGDSALYLCASSFPAGIAETQYFGPGTRLLVL.

The rearrangement joins TRBV20-1 to TRBJ2-1; weak D call: TRBD2 (6 bases). Germline-derived CDR1 and CDR2 are DFQATT and SNEGSKA (reference sequence). Deletions cut 0 bases from V and 3 bases from J, with 12 bases between. The CDR3 runs 15 residues. The CDR3 protein is CSARDVEGFYNEQFF. Here the CDR3 DNA reads TGCAGTGCTAGAGATGTGGAGGGGTTCTACAATGAGCAGTTCTTC.

This clonotype was found many times. The rearrangement joins TRBV12-3 or TRBV12-4 to TRBJ2-7; the D gene is possibly TRBD2 (8 bases). Trimming cost V 3 bases and J 2 bases, with 23 bases left between them. The CDR3 extends over 18 amino acids. The CDR3 bases are TGTGCCAGCAGTTTCGGGGACAGAACTAGCGGAAGACCCTACGAGCAGTACGTC. Its translation: CASSFGDRTSGRPYEQYV.

This clonotype came up many times. The chain employs TRBV7-8 and TRBJ2-1; D is possibly TRBD1 (6 bases). Trimming removed 5 bases at V and 4 bases at J, with 18 bases between. Germline V lookup: CDR1 SGHVS, CDR2 FQNEAQ. This CDR3 comprises 16 residues. In DNA form, the CDR3 reads TGTGCCAGCAGCAAGCGGCCCGAGAGGGGGTACAATGAGCAGTTCTTC. This gives the protein CASSKRPERGYNEQFF.

This clonotype was detected a few times. This sequence joins TRBV5-6 and TRBJ2-5; D not resolved. The CDR3 length is 14 residues. V dropped 4 bases and J dropped 6 bases, with 16 bases sitting between them. CDR1 is SGHDT and CDR2 is YYEEEE in the germline V gene. CDR3: CASSPKGLWQTQYF. CDR3 nucleotides: TGTGCCAGCAGCCCCAAAGGGCTCTGGCAGACCCAGTACTTC.

This clonotype appeared a few times. The chain combines TRBV18 with TRBJ2-5; possible D gene TRBD1, 5 bases. The CDR3 has 13 amino acids. The ends were cut back, 3 bases at V and 3 bases at J, with 8 bases in the middle. Germline V gene data show CDR1 as KGHSH and CDR2 as LQKENI. CDR3 nucleotides: TGTGCCAGCTCACCCCAGGGTAAAGAGACCCAGTACTTC. Protein product: CASSPQGKETQYF. The variable domain in full, completed from reference TRBV18 and TRBJ2-5, reads NAGVMQNPRHLVRRRGQEARLRCSPMKGHSHVYWYRQLPEEGLKFMVYLQKENIIDESGMPKERFSAEFPKEGPSILRIQQVVRGDSAAYFCASSPQGKETQYFGPGTRLLVL.

The chain links TRBV12-3 or TRBV12-4 to TRBJ1-2; D remains ambiguous. V lost 5 bases to trimming and J lost 1 base, with 8 bases between them. The CDR3 runs to 13 residues. The DNA of the CDR3 is TGTGCCAGCAGTCCTGTCGGTAACTATGGCTACACCTTC. This translates into CASSPVGNYGYTF.

On this clonotype: At one end the junction does not follow the germline gene, possibly because of a read error. The chain recombines TRBV6-2 or TRBV6-3 with TRBJ2-7; D gene unclear. Germline CDR1 is MNHEY and CDR2 is SVGEGT. The CDR3 contains 12 residues. In nucleotides, the CDR3 is TGTGCCAGCAGTCACTCCTCCTACGAGCAGTACTTC. It specifies CASSHSSYEQYF.

This clonotype has more than one count but fewer than ten. The rearrangement links TRBV20-1 to TRBJ2-7; D could derive from TRBD1 or TRBD2 (5 bases each). Deletions cut 6 bases from V and 7 bases from J, with 19 bases between. CDR1 is DFQATT and CDR2 is SNEGSKA in the germline V gene (reference sequence). The CDR3 covers 13 residues. The CDR3: CSAAEGASGEQYF. The CDR3 DNA sequence: TGCAGTGCGGCAGAGGGAGCATCAGGGGAGCAGTACTTC.

This clonotype was seen ten or more times. The chain is built from TRBV7-2 and TRBJ2-3; D assignment may be TRBD1 or TRBD2 (5 bases each). Germline V CDR1 and CDR2: SGHTA, FQGNSA. V lost 6 bases and J lost 4, with 14 bases in between. The length of the CDR3 is 14 residues. The CDR3 bases are TGTGCCAGCAGACCCAGACTGGGGGCAGATACGCAGTATTTT. Translated: CASRPRLGADTQYF.

In its sample, this clonotype was seen a few times. CDR3 amino acids: CASTLVGGNYGYTF. The CDR3 bases are TGTGCCAGCACCCTAGTGGGCGGAAACTATGGCTACACCTTC. J is TRBJ1-2 and V is TRBV5-4; no clear D gene. Trimming shortened V by 6 bases and J by 2 bases, and 14 bases separated the two germline ends. The CDR3 sequence is 14 residues long. From germline, CDR1 is SGHNT and CDR2 YYREEE (reference sequence).

At least ten counts were recorded for this clonotype. The chain combines TRBV7-2 with TRBJ2-3, with D tentatively TRBD2 (6 bases). Deletions cut 1 base from V and 4 bases from J, with 15 bases between. This CDR3 spans 16 amino acids. Germline V gives CDR1 SGHTA, CDR2 FQGNSA. The CDR3 coding sequence is TGTGCCAGCAGCTTAGGGGCGGGGATGAGACCAGATACGCAGTATTTT. Translation gives CASSLGAGMRPDTQYF.

The chain has TRBV4-1 and TRBJ2-1, with 11 bases lining up with TRBD2. Per germline, CDR1 MGHRA and CDR2 YSYEKL. The CDR3 sequence is 15 residues long. The junction had 5 bases not matched to a gene; V was cut back by 2 bases and J by 8 bases. CDR3 nucleotide sequence: TGCGCCAGCAGCCAAAGACTAGCGGGAATCGATGAGCAGTTCTTC. Translation: CASSQRLAGIDEQFF.

This clonotype was seen more than once but under ten times. This sequence joins TRBV2 and TRBJ1-1, with D tentatively TRBD1 (6 bases). The CDR3 has 15 residues. Germline lookup yields CDR1 SNHLY and CDR2 FYNNEI. The V gene lost 3 bases and the J gene lost 1 base, with 12 bases spanning the gap. The CDR3 reads CASSDLGQQNTEAFF. CDR3 DNA: TGTGCCAGCAGTGACTTGGGACAACAGAACACTGAAGCTTTCTTT. Combining the CDR3 with reference TRBV2 and TRBJ1-1 gives the whole variable domain EPEVTQTPSHQVTQMGQEVILRCVPISNHLYFYWYRQILGQKVEFLVSFYNNEISEKSEIFDDQFSVERPDGSNFTLKIRSTKLEDSAMYFCASSDLGQQNTEAFFGQGTRLTVV.

This sequence joins TRBV6-5 and TRBJ2-1, with 11 bases matching TRBD1. CDR1 is MNHEY, CDR2 SVGAGI, per germline. After removal of 6 bases from V and 4 bases from J, the junction contained 8 bases not matched to a gene. CDR3 length: 16 residues. CDR3 loop: CASRRRRDRGYNEQFF. The CDR3 DNA follows: TGTGCCAGCAGACGACGACGGGACAGGGGGTACAATGAGCAGTTCTTC.

This clonotype was observed a handful of times. The chain joins TRBV28 to TRBJ2-1; D is ambiguous. CDR1 and CDR2 from the germline V gene are MDHEN and SYDVKM. The CDR3 is 15 residues long. V lost 5 bases and J lost 2, with 13 bases in between. The CDR3 region is CASSPTPWTYNEQFF. The CDR3 region has the DNA TGTGCCAGCAGTCCGACGCCTTGGACCTACAATGAGCAGTTCTTC. Using reference TRBV28 and TRBJ2-1 for the parts outside the CDR3, the full variable domain is DVKVTQSSRYLVKRTGEKVFLECVQDMDHENMFWYRQDPGLGLRLIYFSYDVKMKEKGDIPEGYSVSREKKERFSLILESASTNQTSMYLCASSPTPWTYNEQFFGPGTRLTVL.

By proportion, this clonotype is medium-sized. The chain couples TRBV19 to TRBJ1-2; 9 bases fit TRBD1. CDR3 length: 15 amino acids. The germline gives CDR1 LNHDA, CDR2 SQIVND (reference sequence). Germline trimming cut 4 bases from V and 8 bases from J; bases unmatched to any gene: 11. As DNA, the CDR3 is TGTGCCAGTAGTACCCTACAGGGGGCTGTGAGAGGCTACACCTTC. As protein: CASSTLQGAVRGYTF.

The J gene is TRBJ2-5, the V gene TRBV5-4; D uncertain. The ends were cut back, 4 bases at V and 1 base at J, with 11 bases in the middle. This CDR3 region has 14 residues. CDR1 and CDR2 (germline): SGHNT, YYREEE (reference sequence). Here the CDR3 DNA reads TGTGCCAGCAGCCTCCGCTCCAGCCAAGAGACCCAGTACTTC. It codes for CASSLRSSQETQYF.

This clonotype was observed a few times. The V and J genes are TRBV4-3 and TRBJ2-5; 8 positions agree with TRBD2. The CDR3 consists of 16 residues. The V segment lost 4 bases and the J segment 4 bases; nucleotides outside the gene matches: 11. Per the germline V gene, CDR1 is LGHNA and CDR2 is YSLEER. Here the CDR3 reads CASSPGSGRTPETQYF. DNA of the CDR3: TGCGCCAGCAGCCCCGGGAGCGGGAGAACCCCAGAGACCCAGTACTTC.

The J gene is TRBJ2-1, the V gene TRBV5-6; 10 bases fit TRBD2. CDR3 length: 16 residues. V was clipped by 2 bases and J by 7 bases; unmatched bases: 9. The germline V gene has CDR1 SGHDT and CDR2 YYEEEE. CDR3 DNA: TGTGCCAGCAGCTTTTTCCTAGCGGGAGATGGGAATGAGCAGTTCTTC. Protein product: CASSFFLAGDGNEQFF.

Many counts were recorded for this clonotype. The chain joins TRBV7-2 to TRBJ2-4; 7 nucleotides agree with TRBD1. V was pared by 0 bases and J by 6 bases, with 2 bases of the junction left unmatched. Germline V gene sequence: CDR1 SGHTA, CDR2 FQGNSA. The length of the CDR3 is 14 residues. The CDR3: CASSLAQGTNIQYF. Here the CDR3 DNA reads TGTGCCAGCAGCTTAGCACAGGGGACAAACATTCAGTACTTC.

The CDR3 region has the DNA TGTGCCAGCAGCGCGCGGGACAGGGCTAACTATGGCTACACCTTC. Amino acid sequence: CASSARDRANYGYTF. The genes are TRBV9 and TRBJ1-2, with 9 nucleotides matching TRBD1. CDR1 is SGDLS, CDR2 YYNGEE, per germline. V dropped 3 bases and J dropped 0; count of bases not matched to a gene: 3. The CDR3 spans 15 residues.

This sequence joins TRBV28 and TRBJ2-2, with a tentative D call TRBD2 (6 bases). Trimming cost V 7 bases and J 6 bases, with 21 bases left between them. Germline V gene sequence: CDR1 MDHEN, CDR2 SYDVKM. This CDR3 is 16 amino acids long. In nucleotides, the CDR3 is TGTGCCAGCACCTCATCGGGGATTGGGAGGTCCGGGGAGCTGTTTTTT. Its translation: CASTSSGIGRSGELFF.

This clonotype was observed a handful of times. The V and J genes are TRBV9 and TRBJ1-4; the match to TRBD1 covers 12 bases. The CDR3 extends over 14 amino acids. The ends lost 2 bases at V and 8 bases at J; junction bases unmatched: 1. Germline CDR1 and CDR2: SGDLS and YYNGEE. DNA for the CDR3: TGTGCCAGCAGCGTCGGGACAGGGGGCGAAAAACTGTTTTTT. Translated, it gives CASSVGTGGEKLFF.

The chain recombines TRBV7-9 with TRBJ2-7; the match to TRBD1 covers 7 bases. The CDR3 consists of 13 residues. Germline CDR1 reads SEHNR; CDR2 reads FQNEAQ (reference sequence). The J segment lost 6 bases and the V segment lost 3 bases, leaving 5 bases of the junction unmatched. The CDR3 DNA sequence: TGTGCCAGCAGCTTTGTTCGGGACAGCGAGCAGTACTTC. The encoded protein is CASSFVRDSEQYF. Based on the CDR3 plus reference TRBV7-9 and TRBJ2-7, the full variable domain is DTGVSQNPRHKITKRGQNVTFRCDPISEHNRLYWYRQTLGQGPEFLTYFQNEAQLEKSRLLSDRFSAERPKGSFSTLEIQRTEQGDSAMYLCASSFVRDSEQYFGPGTRLTVT.

This clonotype was recorded at least ten times. The chain carries TRBV7-3 and TRBJ1-1; TRBD1 agrees at 8 bases. Germline assignment: CDR1 SGHTA and CDR2 FQGTGA. V was pared by 4 bases and J by 5 bases, with 9 bases of the junction left unmatched. The CDR3 has 15 residues. The CDR3 loop is CASSSSGTGLTEAFF. Here the CDR3 DNA reads TGTGCCAGCAGCTCTTCCGGGACAGGCTTGACTGAAGCTTTCTTT.